This T cell receptor (beta chain) was documented in a study of response to subunit inactivated influenza vaccine. Germline V gene lookup returns CDR1 ENHRY and CDR2 SYGVKD. The length of the CDR3 is 18 residues. V was pared by 1 base and J by 1 base, with 7 bases of the junction left unmatched. TCRdb passed the RT-PCR reads through MiXCR, listing each CDR3 protein once. The sample has about 500,000 distinct CDR3 sequences, approximately 15% seen once. This clonotype has just a few counts. The sequencing here drew on CD4+ T cells sorted from PBMCs, taken approximately 25 months after vaccination. The V and J genes are TRBV10-3 and TRBJ2-6, with 7 nucleotides matching TRBD1. This sequence was found in a man aged 50 to 69 who received an inactivated influenza vaccine. The CDR3: CAISELGTAGSGANVLTF. CDR3 DNA sequence: TGTGCCATCAGTGAGTTGGGGACAGCTGGGTCTGGGGCCAACGTCCTGACTTTC.